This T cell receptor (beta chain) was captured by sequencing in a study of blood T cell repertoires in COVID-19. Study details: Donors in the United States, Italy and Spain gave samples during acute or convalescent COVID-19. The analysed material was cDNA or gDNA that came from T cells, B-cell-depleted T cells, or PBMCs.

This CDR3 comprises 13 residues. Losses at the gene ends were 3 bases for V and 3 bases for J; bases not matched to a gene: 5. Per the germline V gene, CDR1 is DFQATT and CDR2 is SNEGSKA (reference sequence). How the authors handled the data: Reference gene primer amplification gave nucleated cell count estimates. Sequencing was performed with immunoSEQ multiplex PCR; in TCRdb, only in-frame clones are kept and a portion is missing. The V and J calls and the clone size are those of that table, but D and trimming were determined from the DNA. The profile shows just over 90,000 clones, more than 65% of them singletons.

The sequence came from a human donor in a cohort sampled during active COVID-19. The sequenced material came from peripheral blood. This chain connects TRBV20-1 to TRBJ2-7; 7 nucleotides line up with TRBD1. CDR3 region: CSASKGQNYEQYF. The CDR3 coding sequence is TGCAGTGCTAGTAAGGGACAGAACTACGAGCAGTACTTC.